The clone carrying this T cell receptor beta chain showed up just a few times. The target antigen is unknown. The data originate from a study of OX40 agonist ivuxolimab in advanced cancers. For the study at large: Patients were given ivuxolimab, an antibody that agonizes OX40 (CD134).

Study-level points and caveats: The 0.1-3.0 mg/kg partial responders had among the lowest clonal expansion. Blood T cells, both CD4+ and CD8+, expanded clonally by week 6 at 0.1 to 3.0 mg/kg.

The method was immunoSEQ multiplex PCR; TCRdb's version includes in-frame clones alone and lacks a portion of them. The sample carries 50,000 to 70,000 clones, about 86% recorded once. CDR1 LNHDA and CDR2 SQIVND come from the germline V gene (reference sequence). This CDR3 has 14 amino acids. Between the trimmed V and J ends, which lost 6 bases and 0 bases, there was a span of 12 bases. The sequences come from CD4+ or CD8+ T cells sorted from blood, collected in a trial of the OX40 agonist ivuxolimab. The V call is TRBV19, the J call TRBJ2-7; TRBD2 is a possible D gene (6 bases). The receptor was isolated from an adult with an advanced solid tumor such as melanoma, head and neck, liver or kidney cancer. For the CDR3, the DNA is TGTGCCAGTAGCCCGGGACTGAGCTCCTACGAGCAGTACTTC. This gives the protein CASSPGLSSYEQYF.